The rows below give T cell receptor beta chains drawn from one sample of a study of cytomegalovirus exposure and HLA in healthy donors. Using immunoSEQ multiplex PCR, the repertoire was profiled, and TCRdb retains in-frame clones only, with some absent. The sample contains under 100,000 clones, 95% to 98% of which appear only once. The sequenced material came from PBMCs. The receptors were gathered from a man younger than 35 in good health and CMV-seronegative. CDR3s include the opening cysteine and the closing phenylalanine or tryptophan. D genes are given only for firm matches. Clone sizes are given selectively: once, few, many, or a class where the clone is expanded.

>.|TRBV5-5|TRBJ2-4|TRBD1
CASSPDRKGAF
TGTGCCAGCAGCCCGGACAGAAAGGGGGCATTC
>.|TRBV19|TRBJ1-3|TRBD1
CASDRTGSGNTIYF
TGTGCCAGCGACCGGACAGGGAGTGGAAACACCATATATTTT
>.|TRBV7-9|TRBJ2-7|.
CASSLASSGDYEQYF
TGTGCCAGCAGCTTAGCCTCAAGCGGAGACTACGAGCAGTACTTC
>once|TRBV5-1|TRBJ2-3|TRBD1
CASSPRDRGSDTQYF
TGCGCCAGCAGCCCCCGGGACAGGGGGTCAGATACGCAGTATTTT
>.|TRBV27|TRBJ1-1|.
CASSFTDLNTEAFF
TGTGCCAGCAGTTTTACAGACCTGAACACTGAAGCTTTCTTT
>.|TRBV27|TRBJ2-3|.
CASSFSPTDTQYF
TGTGCCAGCAGTTTTTCTCCCACAGATACGCAGTATTTT
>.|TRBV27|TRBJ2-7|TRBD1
CASSSEEAGGHEQYF
TGTGCCAGCAGCTCCGAGGAGGCAGGGGGCCACGAGCAGTACTTC
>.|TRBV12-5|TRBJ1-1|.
CASGFETARGEAFF
TGTGCTAGTGGATTCGAGACAGCGCGGGGTGAAGCTTTCTTT
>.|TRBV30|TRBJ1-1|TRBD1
CAWSASGGTEAFF
TGTGCCTGGAGTGCCTCAGGGGGCACTGAAGCTTTCTTT
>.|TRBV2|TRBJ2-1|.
CAWEDSYNEQFF
TGTGCCTGGGAGGACTCCTACAATGAGCAGTTCTTC
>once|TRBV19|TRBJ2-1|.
CASKSGSYNEQFF
TGTGCCAGTAAATCGGGCTCCTACAATGAGCAGTTCTTC
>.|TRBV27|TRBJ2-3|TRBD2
CASSLSSLAGTLSTDTQYF
TGTGCCAGCAGTTTATCGTCTCTAGCGGGCACCCTAAGCACAGATACGCAGTATTTT
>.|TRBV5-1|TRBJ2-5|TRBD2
CASSLVGGRAGETQYF
TGCGCCAGCAGCTTGGTGGGCGGGAGGGCCGGAGAGACCCAGTACTTC
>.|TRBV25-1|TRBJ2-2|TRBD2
CASSDRLAGAYTGELFF
TGTGCCAGCAGTGATCGACTAGCGGGAGCGTACACCGGGGAGCTGTTTTTT
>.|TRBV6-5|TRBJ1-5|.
CASSYSVGAQPQHF
TGTGCCAGCAGTTACAGCGTGGGGGCTCAGCCCCAGCATTTT
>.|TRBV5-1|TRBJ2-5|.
CASSNNPGQETQYF
TGCGCCAGCAGCAATAATCCGGGACAAGAGACCCAGTACTTC
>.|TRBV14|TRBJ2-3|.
CASSQKDRERYTQYF
TGTGCCAGCAGCCAAAAAGATCGGGAACGGTATACGCAGTATTTT